These 18 T cell receptor beta chains came from one sample sequenced in a study of blood T cell repertoires in COVID-19. TCRdb's table, derived via immunoSEQ multiplex PCR, lists solely in-frame clones and lacks some. The sample has some 49,000 clones; 85% to 95% are singletons. Sequencing was performed on peripheral blood. The receptors derive from a man in his sixties with COVID-19, enrolled during active disease.

This chain joins TRBV6-5 and TRBJ2-7; D might be TRBD2 (6 bases). V was clipped by 2 bases and J by 0 bases, with 14 bases between them. Germline CDR1 is MNHEY and CDR2 is SVGAGI. The CDR3 covers 16 residues. For the CDR3, the DNA is TGTGCCAGCAGTTACGCGGCGGGGCCCGGCTCCTACGAGCAGTACTTC. Amino acid sequence: CASSYAAGPGSYEQYF.

The genes are TRBV19 and TRBJ2-2; 12 nucleotides align to TRBD1. The CDR3 runs 16 residues. V lost 5 bases to trimming and J lost 8 bases; unmatched junction nucleotides: 9. Germline CDR1 reads LNHDA; CDR2 reads SQIVND (reference sequence). CDR3 residues: CASSGTGGAISGELFF. The CDR3 DNA is TGTGCCAGTAGTGGGACAGGGGGCGCAATTAGTGGGGAGCTGTTTTTT.

The gene calls are TRBV28 and TRBJ2-1; TRBD1 might be the D (8 bases). This CDR3 has 20 residues. The germline gives CDR1 MDHEN, CDR2 SYDVKM. Trimming pared 6 bases from V and 0 bases from J, leaving 27 bases between. This CDR3 reads CASRPPTGGVGGSSYNEQFF. CDR3 coding DNA: TGTGCCAGCAGGCCCCCCACAGGGGGGGTGGGCGGAAGCTCCTACAATGAGCAGTTCTTC. Full variable domain (missing parts from reference TRBV28 and TRBJ2-1): DVKVTQSSRYLVKRTGEKVFLECVQDMDHENMFWYRQDPGLGLRLIYFSYDVKMKEKGDIPEGYSVSREKKERFSLILESASTNQTSMYLCASRPPTGGVGGSSYNEQFFGPGTRLTVL.

The V and J genes are TRBV4-1 and TRBJ2-1, with 8 bases lining up with TRBD2. Germline assignment: CDR1 MGHRA and CDR2 YSYEKL. The CDR3 spans 18 residues. V was pared by 0 bases and J by 6 bases, with 13 bases of the junction left unmatched. The CDR3, as DNA: TGCGCCAGCAGCCAAGACTCCGCGGGAGGTTTGTCTAGCAATGAGCAGTTCTTC. Translation: CASSQDSAGGLSSNEQFF.

This rearrangement joins TRBV28 to TRBJ1-2, with 9 bases lining up with TRBD1. CDR1 is MDHEN and CDR2 is SYDVKM in the germline V gene. The CDR3 has 15 residues. The V and J ends lost 7 bases and 2 bases, in that order; junction bases with no gene match: 8. CDR3 residues: CASKRTGAINYGYTF. For the CDR3, the DNA is TGTGCCAGCAAAAGGACAGGGGCAATAAACTATGGCTACACCTTC.

V is TRBV19 and J is TRBJ1-1; D gene ambiguous. Per the germline V gene, CDR1 is LNHDA and CDR2 is SQIVND (reference sequence). Trimming took 4 bases from V and 4 from J, leaving 16 bases between them. The CDR3 is made up of 15 amino acids. In DNA, the CDR3 is TGTGCCAGTAGTAGTAAATTCGGGTCGAGCACTGAAGCTTTCTTT. This translates into CASSSKFGSSTEAFF.

This clone has just one count. The rearrangement uses TRBV12-3 or TRBV12-4 and TRBJ1-2, with a weak D call TRBD1 (5 bases). The CDR3 spans 13 residues. V lost 3 bases and J lost 8, with 13 bases in between. DNA of the CDR3: TGTGCCAGCAGTTTGGGGCCCAGAGAGGGCTACACCTTC. This sequence encodes CASSLGPREGYTF.

The CDR3 region is CASSSWTDEKLFF. In DNA form, the CDR3 reads TGCGCCAGCAGCTCATGGACAGATGAAAAACTGTTTTTT. The rearrangement joins TRBV5-1 to TRBJ1-4; D may be TRBD1 (6 bases). The CDR3 is 13 amino acids. The germline V gene has CDR1 SGHRS and CDR2 YFSETQ. Trimming took off 3 bases at V and 6 bases at J, with 9 bases between the two ends.

The genes are TRBV12-3 or TRBV12-4 and TRBJ1-2; tentative D call: TRBD1 (6 bases). The CDR3 is 13 amino acids. Trimming took 3 bases from V and 1 from J, leaving 6 bases between them. The CDR3 region has the DNA TGTGCCAGCAGTTTCAGGGGTAACTATGGCTACACCTTC. Residues: CASSFRGNYGYTF.

There are a few counts of this clone. V and J are TRBV30 and TRBJ1-3; D is unclear. Germline lookup yields CDR1 GTSNPN and CDR2 SVGIG (reference sequence). The CDR3 consists of 15 residues. V lost 4 bases and J 0 bases, leaving 13 bases between the germline ends. The DNA of the CDR3 is TGTGCCTGGATGGTGGAGCTCTACTCTGGAAACACCATATATTTT. Protein: CAWMVELYSGNTIYF.

This rearrangement joins TRBV19 to TRBJ1-3, with a weak D call TRBD1 (6 bases). The V and J ends lost 7 bases and 0 bases respectively, with 16 bases between them. Germline loops: CDR1 LNHDA, CDR2 SQIVND (reference sequence). CDR3 length: 16 residues. The CDR3 is CASTQKGTLSGNTIYF. CDR3 DNA sequence: TGTGCCAGTACCCAGAAGGGGACACTCTCTGGAAACACCATATATTTT.

The chain has TRBV30 and TRBJ1-1; D may be TRBD1 (6 bases). From germline, CDR1 is GTSNPN and CDR2 SVGIG (reference sequence). V dropped 8 bases and J dropped 4 bases, with 20 bases sitting between them. This CDR3 has 14 amino acids. The CDR3 bases are TGTGCCCTAAGAGGGGGTAAAGGGAGCACTGAAGCTTTCTTT. This sequence encodes CALRGGKGSTEAFF. The whole variable domain, remainder taken from reference TRBV30 and TRBJ1-1, is SQTIHQWPATLVQPVGSPLSLECTVEGTSNPNLYWYRQAAGRGLQLLFYSVGIGQISSEVPQNLSASRPQDRQFILSSKKLLLSDSGFYLCALRGGKGSTEAFFGQGTRLTVV.

V gene TRBV11-2 combines with J gene TRBJ1-2; TRBD1 is a possible D gene (5 bases). The CDR3 totals 15 residues. The germline V and J ends were trimmed by 5 bases and 5 bases, with 18 bases remaining between them. Germline V gene sequence: CDR1 SGHAT, CDR2 FQNNGV. CDR3 nucleotide sequence: TGTGCCAGCAGCGTAGCCGGGACGGCGGGGTATGGCTACACCTTC. Amino acids: CASSVAGTAGYGYTF.

This rearrangement joins TRBV27 to TRBJ2-7, with 9 bases lining up with TRBD2. The CDR3 totals 14 residues. Germline V gene sequence: CDR1 MNHEY, CDR2 SMNVEV (reference sequence). Germline trimming cut 4 bases from V and 7 bases from J; bases unmatched to any gene: 8. CDR3 coding DNA: TGTGCCAGCAGTTCGACTAGCGGTATAGGGGAGCAGTACTTC. It is translated as CASSSTSGIGEQYF.

The V and J genes are TRBV5-1 and TRBJ1-1; 12 positions agree with TRBD1. The ends lost 4 bases at V and 4 bases at J; junction bases unmatched: 14. The CDR3 has 18 residues. From germline, CDR1 is SGHRS and CDR2 YFSETQ. Written as DNA, the CDR3 is TGCGCCAGCAGCAACTCCGGGACAGGGGGCGCGATAACCACTGAAGCTTTCTTT. It specifies CASSNSGTGGAITTEAFF.

This clone is a singleton in its sample. The genes are TRBV6-2 or TRBV6-3 and TRBJ2-7; tentatively, D is TRBD2 (5 bases). CDR1 MNHEY and CDR2 SVGEGT come from the germline V gene. CDR3 length: 14 residues. V dropped 2 bases and J dropped 9 bases, with 17 bases sitting between them. CDR3 nucleotides: TGTGCCAGCAGTTACGGGCAACCGGGAACCCGGCAGTACTTC. Amino acids: CASSYGQPGTRQYF.

The chain has TRBV6-6 and TRBJ2-2; 7 nucleotides agree with TRBD1. The CDR3 covers 15 residues. With V trimmed by 6 bases and J by 10 bases, 14 bases remained unmatched. Germline V CDR1 and CDR2: MNHNY, SVGAGI (reference sequence). In DNA form, the CDR3 reads TGTGCCAGCAGCGACTCCGGGACAGTTCCGGCGGAGCTGTTTTTT. Translating gives CASSDSGTVPAELFF.

The V call is TRBV24-1, the J call TRBJ2-3; 10 nucleotides line up with TRBD1. The junction had 5 bases not matched to a gene; V was cut back by 4 bases and J by 5 bases. Germline-derived CDR1 and CDR2 are KGHDR and SFDVKD. The CDR3 covers 15 residues. The CDR3 nucleotides read TGTGCCACCAGTGAAGCCGGGACAGGGGAAGATACGCAGTATTTT. This codes for CATSEAGTGEDTQYF.